This TCR beta chain was retrieved from a study of blood T cell repertoires in COVID-19 (dated by TCRdb to about 2020). For the wider study: Collaborator samples came from the United States, Italy and Spain and covered acute and convalescent phases of COVID-19. A de-identified subject ID, COVID-19 status, age in years and sex were almost always included in the sample metadata. The material from the prospective study consisted of cDNA or gDNA derived from T cells, B-cell-depleted T cells, or PBMCs. The samples were drawn from two sources: the first 160 participants of the ongoing ImmuneRACE study, and 1,254 subjects contributed by 6 global collaborators. The repertoires were made available in a free public database intended to serve as a resource for research on the immune response to SARS-CoV-2. Where available, HLA class I and class II types were taken from metadata supplied by the sample provider and were not determined by assay-based typing. Deeply sampled blood TCRbeta repertoires from subjects exposed to, actively infected with, or recovered from COVID-19 were included in the dataset.

At one collaborating source in Seattle, patients were enrolled during active infection and were followed longitudinally through the course of disease. Whole blood was collected in K2EDTA tubes by collaborating institutions according to the institutions' own protocols. For TCRbeta analysis, collaborator samples were shipped as frozen whole blood, as isolated PBMCs, or as DNA extracted from either sample type. With regard to this clone: It lacks a known antigen. Within one base of it there is no much larger clone, and no base qualities were kept.

The study at large found these results: The amount of clinical and demographic metadata varied by source and participant and was provided uncurated.

The CDR3 contains 11 residues, cysteine and phenylalanine counted. Solely the CDR3 DNA is kept, with 33 bases framed from the first base. V drops 5 bases and J drops 6 bases, leaving 11 bases in between. Sequences DFQATT (CDR1) and SNEGSKA (CDR2) are obtained from the germline V gene (reference sequence). TCRbeta CDR3 regions were amplified from genomic DNA using the immunoSEQ Assay, a bias-controlled multiplex PCR. Turning to the authors' computational methods: Within the assay, amplification of reference gene primers was used to estimate how many nucleated cells each sample contained. Sequence reads were collapsed and filtered to measure the absolute abundance of every unique TCRbeta CDR3 rearrangement. For each sample, productive Simpson clonality was calculated by taking the square root of Simpson's diversity index across productive rearrangements. TCRdb carries this immuneACCESS record with in-frame sequences only. Its versions omit some clonotypes, under half of them owing to an unresolved V gene in the studies checked, with the rest unexplained. That table gives V, J and clone size, and the DNA gave D and trimming. This sample gives about 87,000 clones in total; over 75% of them show up just once. The ten largest clones add up to approximately 3% of the sample.

Recombination joined TRBV20-1 with TRBJ2-7, and TRBD1 may be the D gene, going by 7 matching bases. Sequenced sample: peripheral blood. The receptor was isolated from a woman older than 75 with COVID-19, enrolled during active disease. The nucleotide sequence reads as follows: TGCAGTGCTGGGGGGACAGTCGAGCAGTACTTC. This encodes CSAGGTVEQYF.